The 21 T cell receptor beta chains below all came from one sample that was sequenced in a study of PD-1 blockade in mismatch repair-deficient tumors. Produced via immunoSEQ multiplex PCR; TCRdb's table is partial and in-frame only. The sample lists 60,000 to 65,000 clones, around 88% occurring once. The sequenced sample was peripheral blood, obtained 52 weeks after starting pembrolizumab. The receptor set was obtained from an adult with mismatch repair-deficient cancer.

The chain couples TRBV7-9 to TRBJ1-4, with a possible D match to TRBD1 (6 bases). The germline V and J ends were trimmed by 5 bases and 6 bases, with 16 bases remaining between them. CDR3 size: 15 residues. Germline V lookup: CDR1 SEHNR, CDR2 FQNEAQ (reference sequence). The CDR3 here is CASSPPGTTYEKLFF. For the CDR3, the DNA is TGTGCCAGCAGCCCACCCGGGACAACATATGAAAAACTGTTTTTT.

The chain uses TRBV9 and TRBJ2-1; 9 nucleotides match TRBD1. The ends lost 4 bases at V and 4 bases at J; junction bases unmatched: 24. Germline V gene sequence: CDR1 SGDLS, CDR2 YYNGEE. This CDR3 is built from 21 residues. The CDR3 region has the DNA TGTGCCAGCAGCTCTCCCCTTGGGGACAGGGTGAGGGAGGGCCCATACAATGAGCAGTTCTTC. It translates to CASSSPLGDRVREGPYNEQFF.

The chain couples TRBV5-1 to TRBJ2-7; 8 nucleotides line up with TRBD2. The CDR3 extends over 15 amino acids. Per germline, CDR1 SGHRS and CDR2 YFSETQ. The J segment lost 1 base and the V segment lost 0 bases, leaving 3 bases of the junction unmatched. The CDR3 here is CASSLEPSGSYEQYF. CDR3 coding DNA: TGCGCCAGCAGCTTGGAGCCTAGCGGGTCCTACGAGCAGTACTTC.

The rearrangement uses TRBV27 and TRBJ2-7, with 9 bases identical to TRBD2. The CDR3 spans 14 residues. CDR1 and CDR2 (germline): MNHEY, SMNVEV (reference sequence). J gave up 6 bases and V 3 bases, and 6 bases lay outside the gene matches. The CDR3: CASSLGAGGGEQYF. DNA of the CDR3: TGTGCCAGCAGTTTGGGAGCGGGAGGAGGCGAGCAGTACTTC.

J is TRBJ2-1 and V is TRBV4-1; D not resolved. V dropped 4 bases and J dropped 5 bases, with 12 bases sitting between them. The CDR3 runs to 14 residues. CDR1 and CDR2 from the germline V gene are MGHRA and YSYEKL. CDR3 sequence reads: CASSPPAANNEQFF. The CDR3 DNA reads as TGCGCCAGCAGCCCCCCCGCGGCTAACAATGAGCAGTTCTTC.

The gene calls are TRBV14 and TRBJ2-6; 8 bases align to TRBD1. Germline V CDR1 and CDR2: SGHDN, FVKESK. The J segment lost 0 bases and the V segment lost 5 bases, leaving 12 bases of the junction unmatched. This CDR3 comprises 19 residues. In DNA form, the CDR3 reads TGTGCCAGCAGCATTTCCGGGACAGGTGCCTTCTCTGGGGCCAACGTCCTGACTTTC. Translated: CASSISGTGAFSGANVLTF.

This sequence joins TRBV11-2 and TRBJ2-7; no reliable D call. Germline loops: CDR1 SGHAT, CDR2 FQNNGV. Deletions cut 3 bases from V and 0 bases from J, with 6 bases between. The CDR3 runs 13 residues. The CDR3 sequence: CASSLGPSYEQYF. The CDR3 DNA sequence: TGTGCCAGCAGCTTGGGCCCCTCCTACGAGCAGTACTTC.

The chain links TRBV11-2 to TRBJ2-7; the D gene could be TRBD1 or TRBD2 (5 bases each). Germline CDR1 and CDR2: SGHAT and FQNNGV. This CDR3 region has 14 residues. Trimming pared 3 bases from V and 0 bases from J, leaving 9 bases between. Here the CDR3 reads CASSLGPRSYEQYF. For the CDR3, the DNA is TGTGCCAGCAGCTTGGGACCGCGCTCCTACGAGCAGTACTTC. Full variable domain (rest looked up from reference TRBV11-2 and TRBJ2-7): EAGVAQSPRYKIIEKRQSVAFWCNPISGHATLYWYQQILGQGPKLLIQFQNNGVVDDSQLPKDRFSAERLKGVDSTLKIQPAKLEDSAVYLCASSLGPRSYEQYFGPGTRLTVT.

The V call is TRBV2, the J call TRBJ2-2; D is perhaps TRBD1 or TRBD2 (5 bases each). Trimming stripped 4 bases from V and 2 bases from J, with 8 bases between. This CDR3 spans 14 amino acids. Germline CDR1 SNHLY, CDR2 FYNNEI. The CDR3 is CASSGDHNTGELFF. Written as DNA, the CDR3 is TGTGCCAGCAGTGGGGACCACAACACCGGGGAGCTGTTTTTT.

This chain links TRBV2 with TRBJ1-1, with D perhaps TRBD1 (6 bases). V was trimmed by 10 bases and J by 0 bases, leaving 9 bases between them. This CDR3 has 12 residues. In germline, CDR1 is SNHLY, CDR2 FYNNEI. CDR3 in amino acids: CAKDRMNTEAFF. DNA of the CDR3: TGTGCCAAGGACAGAATGAACACTGAAGCTTTCTTT.

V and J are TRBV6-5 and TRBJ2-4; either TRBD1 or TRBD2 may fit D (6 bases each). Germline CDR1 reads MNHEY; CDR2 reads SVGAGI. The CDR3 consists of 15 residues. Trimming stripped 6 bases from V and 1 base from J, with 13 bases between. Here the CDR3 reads CASSPRGEAKNIQYF. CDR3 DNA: TGTGCCAGCAGCCCAAGGGGGGAGGCCAAAAACATTCAGTACTTC.

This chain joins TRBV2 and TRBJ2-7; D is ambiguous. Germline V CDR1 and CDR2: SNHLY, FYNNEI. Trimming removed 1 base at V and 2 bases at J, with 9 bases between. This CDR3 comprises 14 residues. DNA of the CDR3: TGTGCCAGCAGTGAAGGCCCGTCGGCCTACGAGCAGTACTTC. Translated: CASSEGPSAYEQYF. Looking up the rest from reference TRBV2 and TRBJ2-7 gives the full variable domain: EPEVTQTPSHQVTQMGQEVILRCVPISNHLYFYWYRQILGQKVEFLVSFYNNEISEKSEIFDDQFSVERPDGSNFTLKIRSTKLEDSAMYFCASSEGPSAYEQYFGPGTRLTVT.

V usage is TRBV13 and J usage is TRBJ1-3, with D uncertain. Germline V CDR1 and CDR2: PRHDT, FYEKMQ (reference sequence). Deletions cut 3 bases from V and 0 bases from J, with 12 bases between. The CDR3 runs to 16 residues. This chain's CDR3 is CASSFPEGNSGNTIYF. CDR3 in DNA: TGTGCCAGCAGCTTCCCCGAAGGCAACTCTGGAAACACCATATATTTT.

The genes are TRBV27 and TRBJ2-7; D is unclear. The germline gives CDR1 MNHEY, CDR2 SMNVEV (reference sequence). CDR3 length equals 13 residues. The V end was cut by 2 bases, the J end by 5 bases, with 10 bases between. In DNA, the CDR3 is TGTGCCAGCAGTTTACGCTCGAGCCACGAGCAGTACTTC. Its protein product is CASSLRSSHEQYF.

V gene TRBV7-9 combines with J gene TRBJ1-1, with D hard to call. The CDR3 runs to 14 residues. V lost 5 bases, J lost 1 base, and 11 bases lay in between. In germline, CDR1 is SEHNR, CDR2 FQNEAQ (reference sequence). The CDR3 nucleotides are TGTGCCAGCAGCAGCGTTGCGGCGAACACTGAAGCTTTCTTT. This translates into CASSSVAANTEAFF.

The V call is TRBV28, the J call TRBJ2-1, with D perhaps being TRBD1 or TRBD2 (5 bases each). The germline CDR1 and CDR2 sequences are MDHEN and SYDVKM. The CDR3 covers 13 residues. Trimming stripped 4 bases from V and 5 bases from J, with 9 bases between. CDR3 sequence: CASSSRENNEQFF. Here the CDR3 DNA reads TGTGCCAGCAGTTCCAGGGAGAACAATGAGCAGTTCTTC.

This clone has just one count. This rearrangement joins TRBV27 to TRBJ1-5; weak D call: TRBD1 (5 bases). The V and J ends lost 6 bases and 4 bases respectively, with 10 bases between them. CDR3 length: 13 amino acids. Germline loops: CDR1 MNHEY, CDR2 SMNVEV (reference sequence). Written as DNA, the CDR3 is TGTGCCAGCAGCAGTTGGGGGAATCAGCCCCAGCATTTT. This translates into CASSSWGNQPQHF.

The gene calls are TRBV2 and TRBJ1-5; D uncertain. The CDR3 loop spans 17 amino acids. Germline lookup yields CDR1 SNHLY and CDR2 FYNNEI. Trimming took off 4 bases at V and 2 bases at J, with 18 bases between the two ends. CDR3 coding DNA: TGTGCCAGCAGTGGCCCGCCTTGGAGGGAGGGCAATCAGCCCCAGCATTTT. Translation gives CASSGPPWREGNQPQHF.

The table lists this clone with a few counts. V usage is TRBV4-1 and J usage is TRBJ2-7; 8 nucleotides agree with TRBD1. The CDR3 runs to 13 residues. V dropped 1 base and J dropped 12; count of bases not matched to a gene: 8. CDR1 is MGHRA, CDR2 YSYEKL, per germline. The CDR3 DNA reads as TGCGCCAGCAGCCAAGGCGACAGGGGAGCAGCGTACTTC. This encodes CASSQGDRGAAYF.

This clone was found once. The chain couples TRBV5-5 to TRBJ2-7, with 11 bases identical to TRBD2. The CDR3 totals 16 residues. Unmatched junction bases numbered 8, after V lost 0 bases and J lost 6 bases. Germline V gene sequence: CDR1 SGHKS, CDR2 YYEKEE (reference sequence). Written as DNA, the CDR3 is TGTGCCAGCAGCTTGGTAGGTAGCGGGAGGGCGGGCGAGCAGTACTTC. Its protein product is CASSLVGSGRAGEQYF.

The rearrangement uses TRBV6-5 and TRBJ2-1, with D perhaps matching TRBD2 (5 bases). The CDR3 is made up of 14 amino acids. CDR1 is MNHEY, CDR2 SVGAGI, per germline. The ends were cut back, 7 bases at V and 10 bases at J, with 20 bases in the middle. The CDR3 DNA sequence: TGTGCCAGCACCTACTCGGCTAGCTGGGGAGAGCAGTTCTTC. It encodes CASTYSASWGEQFF.